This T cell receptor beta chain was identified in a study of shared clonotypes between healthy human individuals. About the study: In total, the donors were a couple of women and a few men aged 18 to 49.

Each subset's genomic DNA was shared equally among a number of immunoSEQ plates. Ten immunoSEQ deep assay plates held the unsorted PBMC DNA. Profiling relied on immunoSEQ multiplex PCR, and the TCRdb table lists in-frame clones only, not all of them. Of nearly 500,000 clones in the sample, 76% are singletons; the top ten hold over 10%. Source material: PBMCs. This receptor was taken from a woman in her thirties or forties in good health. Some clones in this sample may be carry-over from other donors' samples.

The CDR3 DNA reads as TGTGCCAGTAGAAAGGAGAGGAACACTGAAGCTTTCTTT. This encodes CASRKERNTEAFF. V is TRBV19 and J is TRBJ1-1; no firm D call. V shed 6 bases and J shed 1 base, with 9 bases lying between them. CDR3 size: 13 residues. Germline V gives CDR1 LNHDA, CDR2 SQIVND (reference sequence).